A single sample is the source of the 9 T cell receptor beta chains below, sequenced in a study of blood T cell repertoires in COVID-19. TCRdb's copy holds only in-frame clones and misses some; the assay was immunoSEQ multiplex PCR. The sample lists roughly 53,000 clones; 90% were seen once. The sequenced material came from peripheral blood. These receptors were collected from a human donor in a cohort sampled during active COVID-19.

The DNA of the CDR3 is TGTGCCAGCAGCCGAAGCGGGAGTGGCGATACGCAGTATTTT. Translating it yields CASSRSGSGDTQYF. This rearrangement joins TRBV7-3 to TRBJ2-3, with TRBD2 identical over 8 bases. The CDR3 is 14 amino acids. Trimming at V came to 5 bases and at J to 6 bases, leaving 7 bases not matched to a gene. CDR1 is SGHTA, CDR2 FQGTGA, per germline.

V is TRBV6-6 and J is TRBJ2-2; D perhaps matches TRBD1 (5 bases). V lost 6 bases, J lost 1 base, and 9 bases lay in between. Germline V gene lookup returns CDR1 MNHNY and CDR2 SVGAGI (reference sequence). The CDR3 spans 14 residues. CDR3 region: CASRGGQNTGELFF. CDR3 DNA: TGTGCCAGCAGGGGCGGACAGAACACCGGGGAGCTGTTTTTT.

V and J are TRBV28 and TRBJ2-6, with D uncertain. The germline V and J ends were trimmed by 2 bases and 4 bases, with 6 bases remaining between them. Per the germline V gene, CDR1 is MDHEN and CDR2 is SYDVKM. The CDR3 runs 14 residues. Written as DNA, the CDR3 is TGTGCCAGCAGTTTAAGCCGCGGGGCCAACGTCCTGACTTTC. Protein: CASSLSRGANVLTF.

The V and J genes are TRBV2 and TRBJ2-7, with TRBD1 matching over 8 bases. The V gene end was trimmed by 8 bases and the J gene end by 3 bases; junction bases not matched to a gene: 6. The CDR3 runs to 13 residues. Germline V gene data show CDR1 as SNHLY and CDR2 as FYNNEI. The CDR3 DNA is TGTGCCAGCCAAACGACAGGGGACTACGAGCAGTACTTC. Its translation: CASQTTGDYEQYF.

The chain employs TRBV5-5 and TRBJ2-3; 9 positions match TRBD1. This CDR3 contains 16 residues. The J segment lost 2 bases and the V segment lost 0 bases, leaving 4 bases of the junction unmatched. Germline V gives CDR1 SGHKS, CDR2 YYEKEE (reference sequence). CDR3 nucleotide sequence: TGTGCCAGCAGCTTGGTACAGGGGGCCGCCACAGATACGCAGTATTTT. Amino acid sequence: CASSLVQGAATDTQYF.

CDR3 nucleotides: TGCAGTGCTAGTTCCGGGCTTAGGGAGCTGGGAGATCAAACTGAAGCTTTCTTT. Translating gives CSASSGLRELGDQTEAFF. V is TRBV20-1 and J is TRBJ1-1, with D hard to call. The CDR3 covers 18 residues. CDR1 and CDR2 (germline): DFQATT, SNEGSKA (reference sequence). Trimming stripped 3 bases from V and 5 bases from J, with 28 bases between.

The chain joins TRBV4-1 to TRBJ2-3, with D tentatively TRBD2 (7 bases). V was pared by 0 bases and J by 5 bases, with 21 bases between. This CDR3 region has 18 residues. Germline V gene lookup returns CDR1 MGHRA and CDR2 YSYEKL. CDR3 region: CASSQESGGSKIRDTQYF. The DNA of the CDR3 is TGCGCCAGCAGCCAAGAATCGGGGGGCTCAAAAATAAGAGATACGCAGTATTTT.

The chain uses TRBV18 and TRBJ2-3, with 7 positions matching TRBD2. Germline CDR1 and CDR2: KGHSH and LQKENI. This CDR3 comprises 18 residues. J was trimmed by 4 bases and V by 3 bases; bases with no gene match: 16. CDR3 coding DNA: TGTGCCAGCTCACCTAACCAGGCAGTGGGAGGGTCGGCAGATACGCAGTATTTT. It codes for CASSPNQAVGGSADTQYF. Together with reference TRBV18 and TRBJ2-3, the CDR3 gives the full variable domain: NAGVMQNPRHLVRRRGQEARLRCSPMKGHSHVYWYRQLPEEGLKFMVYLQKENIIDESGMPKERFSAEFPKEGPSILRIQQVVRGDSAAYFCASSPNQAVGGSADTQYFGPGTRLTVL.

The chain combines TRBV19 with TRBJ1-2; D is unclear. With 9 bases removed from V and 4 bases from J, the gap between germline ends came to 15 bases. This CDR3 is 13 amino acids long. CDR1 is LNHDA and CDR2 is SQIVND in the germline V gene (reference sequence). The CDR3 region has the DNA TGTGCCAGCTATCCCGGGTCTGGCTATGGCTACACCTTC. This encodes CASYPGSGYGYTF.